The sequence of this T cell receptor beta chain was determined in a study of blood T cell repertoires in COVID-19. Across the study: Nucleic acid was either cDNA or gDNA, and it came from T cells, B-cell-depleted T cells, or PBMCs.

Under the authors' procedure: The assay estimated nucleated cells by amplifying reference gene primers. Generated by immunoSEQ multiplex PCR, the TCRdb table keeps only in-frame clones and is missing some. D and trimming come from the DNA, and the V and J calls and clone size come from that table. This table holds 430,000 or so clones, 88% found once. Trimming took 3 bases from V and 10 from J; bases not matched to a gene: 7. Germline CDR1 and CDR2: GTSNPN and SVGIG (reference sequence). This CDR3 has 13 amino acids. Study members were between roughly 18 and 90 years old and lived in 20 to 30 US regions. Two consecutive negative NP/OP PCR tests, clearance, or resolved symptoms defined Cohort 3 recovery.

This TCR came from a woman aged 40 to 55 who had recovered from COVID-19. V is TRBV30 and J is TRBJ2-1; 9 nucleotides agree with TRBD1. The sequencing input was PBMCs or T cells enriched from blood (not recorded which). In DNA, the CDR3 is TGTGCCTGGAGCGGGACAGGGAGGTCCGAGCAGTTCTTC. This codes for CAWSGTGRSEQFF.